This T cell receptor (beta chain) is from a study of a mutant IDH1 vaccine in newly diagnosed glioma. Across the whole study: Treated patients comprised about 60% males and roughly 40% females, mean age about 38 years. Earlier therapy was either radiotherapy, temozolomide, or both, and most got both. Study-level findings and limits: Pseudoprogression seemingly bore no relation to changes in top peripheral T cell clonotypes.

The method was immunoSEQ multiplex PCR; TCRdb's version includes in-frame clones alone and lacks a portion of them. The profile shows tens of thousands of clones, approximately 79% of them singletons. Per germline, CDR1 SGDLS and CDR2 YYNGEE. Trimming stripped 0 bases from V and 13 bases from J, with 11 bases between. The CDR3 is 12 amino acids. As to time point: baseline, week 1 (first vaccination visit). The treatment denotes: pre-vaccination baseline after standard-of-care therapy. Each tumor in the donors was a new WHO grade 3 or 4 astrocytoma, IDH1-mutant and ATRX-lost. Regarding this clone: Antigen specificity is unknown.

Sequencing used PBMCs, obtained from a glioma patient treated with radiotherapy, temozolomide or both. The V gene is TRBV9, the J gene TRBJ2-1; D possibly matches TRBD1 or TRBD2 (5 bases each). The clonotype was recovered from a man aged 45-65 years with glioma. The CDR3 nucleotides are TGTGCCAGCAGCGTAGCTGAGGGGACCCAGTTCTTC. It specifies CASSVAEGTQFF.